This T cell receptor beta chain is drawn from a study of blood T cell repertoires in COVID-19. About the research overall: Samples taken during acute and convalescent COVID-19 were collected in the United States, Italy and Spain. Sources were T cells, B-cell-depleted T cells, or PBMCs; the material itself was cDNA or gDNA.

Per the germline V gene, CDR1 is SGHVS and CDR2 is FNYEAQ. The CDR3 extends over 15 amino acids. The V gene lost 1 base and the J gene lost 6 bases, with 15 bases spanning the gap. Study processing details: Scientists estimated how many nucleated cells there were by amplifying reference gene primers. Profiled with immunoSEQ multiplex PCR; TCRdb holds only in-frame clones, not every one. The DNA was the basis for D and trimming; V, J and clone size are from that table. The data contain some 150,000 clones, approximately 87% of them singletons. This chain links TRBV7-6 with TRBJ1-2; no clear D gene. The sequencing input was peripheral blood. The receptor was isolated from a man younger than 35 with active or convalescent COVID-19. CDR3 sequence reads: CASSLVSPGINGYTF. CDR3 bases: TGTGCCAGCAGCTTAGTTTCCCCAGGAATAAATGGCTACACCTTC.